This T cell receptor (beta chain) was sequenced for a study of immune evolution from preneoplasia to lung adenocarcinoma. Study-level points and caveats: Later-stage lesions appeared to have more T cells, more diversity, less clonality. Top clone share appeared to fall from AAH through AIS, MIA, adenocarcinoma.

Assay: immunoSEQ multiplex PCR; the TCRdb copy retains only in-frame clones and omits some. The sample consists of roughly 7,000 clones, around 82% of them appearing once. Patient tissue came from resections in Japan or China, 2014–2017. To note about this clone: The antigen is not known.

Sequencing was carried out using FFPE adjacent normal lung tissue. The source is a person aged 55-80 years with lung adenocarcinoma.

The CDR3 coding sequence is TGTGCCAGCAGCTTAGTGGGCGGATCCATCGGAGATACGCAGTATTTT. Its translation: CASSLVGGSIGDTQYF. The chain has TRBV11-2 and TRBJ2-3; D gene ambiguous. The V and J ends lost 1 base and 5 bases respectively, with 16 bases between them. The CDR3 loop spans 16 amino acids. Germline V CDR1 and CDR2: SGHAT, FQNNGV.